A single sample gave rise to the 13 T cell receptor beta chains below, sequenced in a study of T-cell reconstitution after alpha-beta-depleted transplantation in children. Library preparation (for TCRbeta) was performed with unique molecular identifiers. One entry per CDR3 protein results from TCRdb running MiXCR on the PCR reads. Of over 550,000 distinct CDR3 sequences in the sample, under 12% are singletons; the top ten hold less than 5%. This specimen was PBMCs from the stem cell graft donor, taken from the stem cell graft. These receptors originate from a human donor who donated a stem cell graft to a child with acute myeloid leukemia.

This clonotype was counted ten times or more. The chain employs TRBV9 and TRBJ2-1, with D maybe TRBD2 (5 bases). This CDR3 contains 15 residues. Germline assignment: CDR1 SGDLS and CDR2 YYNGEE. The V gene lost 6 bases and the J gene lost 0 bases, with 13 bases spanning the gap. The CDR3, as DNA: TGTGCCAGCACCCCCCATGCGGGCTCCTACAATGAGCAGTTCTTC. It encodes CASTPHAGSYNEQFF. The variable domain in full, completed from reference TRBV9 and TRBJ2-1, reads DSGVTQTPKHLITATGQRVTLRCSPRSGDLSVYWYQQSLDQGLQFLIQYYNGEERAKGNILERFSAQQFPDLHSELNLSSLELGDSALYFCASTPHAGSYNEQFFGPGTRLTVL.

The rearrangement joins TRBV9 to TRBJ2-1; 8 bases fit TRBD2. CDR1 SGDLS and CDR2 YYNGEE come from the germline V gene. The V segment lost 4 bases and the J segment 6 bases; nucleotides outside the gene matches: 9. This CDR3 contains 15 residues. The CDR3 loop reads CASSPQLAGSNEQFF. The CDR3 DNA is TGTGCCAGCAGCCCCCAGTTAGCGGGATCCAATGAGCAGTTCTTC.

The chain links TRBV20-1 to TRBJ2-7; D may be TRBD1 (6 bases). V lost 6 bases to trimming and J lost 3 bases, with 15 bases between them. The CDR3 loop spans 13 amino acids. Germline CDR1 DFQATT, CDR2 SNEGSKA (reference sequence). CDR3 residues: CSAPGTRDYEQYF. The CDR3 DNA is TGCAGTGCCCCCGGGACACGGGACTACGAGCAGTACTTC.

This clonotype was seen a few times. The gene calls are TRBV12-3 or TRBV12-4 and TRBJ2-7; 8 nucleotides align to TRBD1. V shed 7 bases and J 4 bases; nucleotides not matched to a gene: 9. This CDR3 is built from 14 residues. The CDR3 region is CASTAPGQVYEQYF. CDR3 DNA: TGTGCCAGCACCGCACCGGGACAGGTTTACGAGCAGTACTTC.

This rearrangement joins TRBV14 to TRBJ1-1; D possibly corresponds to TRBD1 (5 bases). In germline, CDR1 is SGHDN, CDR2 FVKESK. V lost 3 bases and J 1 base, leaving 6 bases between the germline ends. The CDR3 loop spans 13 amino acids. The CDR3 loop reads CASSQRGNTEAFF. The CDR3 nucleotides are TGTGCCAGCAGCCAGAGGGGGAACACTGAAGCTTTCTTT.

At least ten counts were recorded for this clonotype. The rearrangement links TRBV2 to TRBJ2-5; D is undetermined. The CDR3 is 15 amino acids. Germline values: CDR1 SNHLY, CDR2 FYNNEI. Trimming took 7 bases from V and 4 from J, leaving 19 bases between them. For the CDR3, the DNA is TGTGCCAGCACTCGAGAGGCCCCAAAGGGAGAGACCCAGTACTTC. It translates to CASTREAPKGETQYF.

Only a few counts were recorded for this clonotype. The V call is TRBV6-4, the J call TRBJ1-2; tentatively, D is TRBD1 (5 bases). V lost 7 bases and J lost 3, with 9 bases in between. The germline CDR1 and CDR2 sequences are MRHNA and SNTAGT. This CDR3 has 12 amino acids. The CDR3 region is CASNAGHYGYTF. The CDR3 DNA reads TGTGCCAGCAACGCGGGGCACTATGGCTACACCTTC.

CDR3: CASSGGQGFMNTEAFF. CDR3 nucleotides: TGTGCCAGCAGTGGCGGACAGGGCTTCATGAACACTGAAGCTTTCTTT. This chain uses TRBV2 with TRBJ1-1; 8 bases are a match to TRBD1. The CDR3 is 16 amino acids. Germline V gene sequence: CDR1 SNHLY, CDR2 FYNNEI. J was trimmed by 0 bases and V by 4 bases; bases with no gene match: 7.

This clonotype occurred a few times. The chain uses TRBV12-3 or TRBV12-4 and TRBJ2-7, with TRBD1 matching 7 bases. The V gene end was trimmed by 6 bases and the J gene end by 3 bases; junction bases not matched to a gene: 8. The CDR3 is 14 amino acids. CDR3 sequence: CASSLGNRGYEQYF. In nucleotides, the CDR3 is TGTGCCAGCAGCCTGGGGAACAGGGGCTACGAGCAGTACTTC.

This clonotype turned up a few times. The chain is built from TRBV6-1 and TRBJ2-1; 10 bases agree with TRBD1. The ends lost 5 bases at V and 7 bases at J; junction bases unmatched: 8. CDR3 length: 15 residues. Germline values: CDR1 MNHNS, CDR2 SASEGT. DNA for the CDR3: TGTGCCAGCAGTACCGGGACAGGGGCATCAAATGAGCAGTTCTTC. Encoded protein: CASSTGTGASNEQFF.

This clonotype was seen a handful of times. The J gene is TRBJ2-3, the V gene TRBV5-1; 8 nucleotides agree with TRBD1. CDR3 length: 16 amino acids. V lost 4 bases and J lost 0; bases outside the gene matches: 7. The germline V gene encodes CDR1 SGHRS and CDR2 YFSETQ. The DNA for the CDR3 is TGCGCCAGCAGCCCTTCGGACAGGGCTAGCACAGATACGCAGTATTTT. It codes for CASSPSDRASTDTQYF. The entire variable domain, with the rest obtained from reference TRBV5-1 and TRBJ2-3, is as follows: KAGVTQTPRYLIKTRGQQVTLSCSPISGHRSVSWYQQTPGQGLQFLFEYFSETQRNKGNFPGRFSGRQFSNSRSEMNVSTLELGDSALYLCASSPSDRASTDTQYFGPGTRLTVL.

The chain uses TRBV27 and TRBJ2-3; 9 positions agree with TRBD2. The CDR3 is made up of 16 amino acids. V was pared by 2 bases and J by 8 bases, with 11 bases of the junction left unmatched. The V gene's germline CDR1 is MNHEY and CDR2 SMNVEV (reference sequence). For the CDR3, the DNA is TGTGCCAGCAGTTTAGGGGCAGCTAGCGGGATTCCTACGCAGTATTTT. It specifies CASSLGAASGIPTQYF.

This clonotype was counted a few times. The rearrangement joins TRBV10-3 to TRBJ2-3, with 8 bases that match TRBD1. There are 14 residues in the CDR3. In germline, CDR1 is ENHRY, CDR2 SYGVKD. The junction had 10 bases not matched to a gene; V was cut back by 5 bases and J by 9 bases. The DNA for the CDR3 is TGTGCCATCAGTCTTAAGGACAGGGATGAGACGCAGTATTTT. Translation: CAISLKDRDETQYF.